Listed here are 31 T cell receptor beta chains from one sample, sequenced in a study of blood T cell repertoires in COVID-19. Assay: immunoSEQ multiplex PCR; the TCRdb copy retains only in-frame clones and omits some. The sample has roughly 290,000 clones, 85% to 90% seen once; the top ten hold about 0.8%. Sequences were obtained from peripheral blood. The source of these receptors is a man aged 30 to 45 with acute or convalescent COVID-19.

The chain carries TRBV24-1 and TRBJ2-3; TRBD1 might be the D (5 bases). CDR3 length: 14 amino acids. The germline CDR1 and CDR2 sequences are KGHDR and SFDVKD. Trimming removed 4 bases at V and 4 bases at J, with 11 bases between. As DNA, the CDR3 is TGTGCCACCAGTGACCCTAAGACAGCAGATACGCAGTATTTT. Translated: CATSDPKTADTQYF.

The V and J genes are TRBV18 and TRBJ2-7; TRBD2 aligns across 7 bases. Trimming cost V 3 bases and J 0 bases; bases outside gene matches: 8. The CDR3 is 16 residues long. Per the germline V gene, CDR1 is KGHSH and CDR2 is LQKENI. This CDR3 reads CASSPQGAGSSYEQYF. Written as DNA, the CDR3 is TGTGCCAGCTCACCCCAAGGAGCGGGGAGCTCCTACGAGCAGTACTTC.

This chain uses TRBV7-6 with TRBJ2-5; 8 bases match TRBD2. Germline CDR1 SGHVS, CDR2 FNYEAQ. The CDR3 is made up of 15 amino acids. V gave up 4 bases and J gave up 5 bases; unmatched junction bases: 9. DNA of the CDR3: TGTGCCAGCAGCTACCAGCGGGGGAGGGGGGAGACCCAGTACTTC. Encoded protein: CASSYQRGRGETQYF.

This clone has just a few counts. The chain recombines TRBV28 with TRBJ1-5; no reliable D call. Germline V gene lookup returns CDR1 MDHEN and CDR2 SYDVKM. V lost 3 bases to trimming and J lost 9 bases, with 12 bases between them. This CDR3 has 13 amino acids. DNA for the CDR3: TGTGCCAGCAGTTTGGAAGTAGCGAGGCCCCAGCATTTT. It encodes CASSLEVARPQHF.

The chain joins TRBV9 to TRBJ2-3, with 11 bases that match TRBD2. This CDR3 has 17 amino acids. The V segment lost 4 bases and the J segment 6 bases; nucleotides outside the gene matches: 13. Per germline, CDR1 SGDLS and CDR2 YYNGEE. CDR3 in amino acids: CASSPEASGRPWDTQYF. The CDR3 DNA follows: TGTGCCAGCAGCCCCGAGGCTAGCGGGAGGCCGTGGGATACGCAGTATTTT.

The V and J genes are TRBV9 and TRBJ2-2; 8 bases agree with TRBD1. V shed 0 bases and J 4 bases; nucleotides not matched to a gene: 5. The germline V gene encodes CDR1 SGDLS and CDR2 YYNGEE. CDR3 length equals 16 residues. CDR3 coding DNA: TGTGCCAGCAGCGTAGAGGGGACAGGCGGCACCGGGGAGCTGTTTTTT. Protein product: CASSVEGTGGTGELFF.

The J gene is TRBJ1-3, the V gene TRBV6-1, with D hard to call. V dropped 3 bases and J dropped 1 base, with 10 bases sitting between them. The germline gives CDR1 MNHNS, CDR2 SASEGT. The length of the CDR3 is 15 residues. This CDR3 reads CASSETFRSGNTIYF. CDR3 sequence (DNA): TGTGCCAGCAGTGAGACTTTTAGATCTGGAAACACCATATATTTT.

V is TRBV28 and J is TRBJ2-7; 9 bases fit TRBD1. The J segment lost 5 bases and the V segment lost 8 bases, leaving 7 bases of the junction unmatched. The CDR3 covers 13 residues. Germline loops: CDR1 MDHEN, CDR2 SYDVKM. The CDR3: CASGRTGADEQYF. CDR3 nucleotide sequence: TGTGCCAGCGGACGGACAGGGGCCGACGAGCAGTACTTC.

This chain uses TRBV19 with TRBJ1-1, with no clear D. Germline lookup yields CDR1 LNHDA and CDR2 SQIVND (reference sequence). Trimming shortened V by 3 bases and J by 1 base, and 6 bases separated the two germline ends. The CDR3 is 13 amino acids. The CDR3 nucleotides read TGTGCCAGTAGTATGAACTGGAACACTGAAGCTTTCTTT. Protein sequence: CASSMNWNTEAFF.

The V gene is TRBV5-4, the J gene TRBJ2-1; D ambiguous. This CDR3 region has 13 residues. With 4 bases removed from V and 0 bases from J, the gap between germline ends came to 5 bases. CDR1 and CDR2 from the germline V gene are SGHNT and YYREEE (reference sequence). CDR3 sequence reads: CASSLPSYNEQFF. The CDR3 bases are TGTGCCAGCAGCCTCCCCTCCTACAATGAGCAGTTCTTC.

V is TRBV6-5 and J is TRBJ2-1; 7 nucleotides align to TRBD1. The CDR3 loop spans 15 amino acids. The V gene end was trimmed by 0 bases and the J gene end by 6 bases; junction bases not matched to a gene: 5. Germline-derived CDR1 and CDR2 are MNHEY and SVGAGI. DNA for the CDR3: TGTGCCAGCAGTTACTCAGGGGGCTTAAGCAATGAGCAGTTCTTC. Translation gives CASSYSGGLSNEQFF.

A note on this clone: One end of the junction fails to match germline, which may point to a read error. The V gene is TRBV3-1 (or the pseudogene TRBV3-2), the J gene TRBJ1-3, with 8 positions matching TRBD1. There are 14 residues in the CDR3. Germline V gene lookup returns CDR1 LGHDT and CDR2 YNNKEL (reference sequence). The CDR3 loop reads CASSKDRGGNTIYF. The CDR3 nucleotides read TGTGCCAGCAGCAAAGACAGGGGTGGAAACACCATATATTTT.

The genes are TRBV19 and TRBJ2-7, with TRBD1 matching 8 bases. With 5 bases clipped from V and 2 bases from J, the junction kept 14 bases outside the gene matches. Looked up from germline, CDR1 is LNHDA and CDR2 is SQIVND (reference sequence). The CDR3 covers 17 residues. In DNA form, the CDR3 reads TGTGCCAGTAGTTCCCCCGCCGGGACAGGAAACCCCTACGAGCAGTACTTC. This sequence encodes CASSSPAGTGNPYEQYF.

This clone was seen a few times. The CDR3 nucleotides read TGTGCCAGCAGTGAAGGGGACAGCTCCTACGAGCAGTACTTC. As protein: CASSEGDSSYEQYF. The chain has TRBV6-1 and TRBJ2-7; 7 positions match TRBD1. The CDR3 length is 14 residues. Germline V CDR1 and CDR2: MNHNS, SASEGT. V was clipped by 1 base and J by 0 bases; unmatched bases: 0.

This clone was found a few times. The rearrangement links TRBV6-1 to TRBJ1-2; TRBD1 matches at 11 bases. J lost 4 bases, V lost 0 bases, and 1 base had no gene match. The CDR3 totals 15 residues. The germline V gene encodes CDR1 MNHNS and CDR2 SASEGT. CDR3 sequence reads: CASSEAGTGGYGYTF. The DNA for the CDR3 is TGTGCCAGCAGTGAAGCCGGGACAGGGGGCTATGGCTACACCTTC.

The chain combines TRBV6-1 with TRBJ1-2, with 8 positions matching TRBD1. The CDR3 spans 18 residues. J lost 1 base, V lost 3 bases, and 13 bases had no gene match. Per the germline V gene, CDR1 is MNHNS and CDR2 is SASEGT. CDR3 region: CASSDFIGQGRHNYGYTF. The DNA of the CDR3 is TGTGCCAGCAGTGATTTTATTGGACAGGGACGGCATAACTATGGCTACACCTTC.

The gene calls are TRBV5-8 and TRBJ2-5; unclear D gene. This CDR3 is built from 13 residues. With 4 bases removed from V and 5 bases from J, the gap between germline ends came to 12 bases. Germline-derived CDR1 and CDR2 are SGHTS and YDEGEE. The CDR3 reads CASSPSRWETQYF. The CDR3 DNA reads as TGTGCCAGCAGCCCTTCGAGGTGGGAGACCCAGTACTTC.

The genes are TRBV4-1 and TRBJ2-5; 9 positions agree with TRBD1. The J segment lost 4 bases and the V segment lost 1 base, leaving 7 bases of the junction unmatched. The CDR3 is 16 amino acids. CDR1 and CDR2 (germline): MGHRA, YSYEKL. CDR3: CASSQGGQGRGETQYF. CDR3 in DNA: TGCGCCAGCAGCCAAGGGGGACAGGGAAGGGGAGAGACCCAGTACTTC.

The chain employs TRBV27 and TRBJ2-5, with D maybe TRBD1 (5 bases). This CDR3 contains 15 residues. CDR1 is MNHEY, CDR2 SMNVEV, per germline (reference sequence). Trimming removed 5 bases at V and 5 bases at J, with 18 bases between. The CDR3 region is CASSAGRLGGETQYF. Written as DNA, the CDR3 is TGTGCCAGCAGTGCAGGGCGGTTGGGCGGCGAGACCCAGTACTTC.

J is TRBJ2-3 and V is TRBV5-1; TRBD2 might be the D (5 bases). From germline, CDR1 is SGHRS and CDR2 YFSETQ. With 1 base removed from V and 2 bases from J, the gap between germline ends came to 14 bases. The CDR3 is 16 amino acids. The CDR3 is CASSLWAGGYTDTQYF. CDR3 DNA: TGCGCCAGCAGCTTGTGGGCGGGCGGGTACACAGATACGCAGTATTTT.

In its sample, this clone was seen once. The chain couples TRBV7-3 to TRBJ2-3; 8 nucleotides match TRBD2. This CDR3 has 17 residues. With V trimmed by 6 bases and J by 2 bases, 13 bases remained unmatched. The germline V gene encodes CDR1 SGHTA and CDR2 FQGTGA. CDR3: CASSRSGGPTYTDTQYF. CDR3 nucleotide sequence: TGTGCCAGCAGTAGAAGCGGGGGCCCAACATACACAGATACGCAGTATTTT.

The chain carries TRBV7-6 and TRBJ2-1; D is perhaps TRBD1 (8 bases). Trimming cost V 5 bases and J 4 bases, with 18 bases left between them. The CDR3 is 16 residues long. Germline-derived CDR1 and CDR2 are SGHVS and FNYEAQ. DNA of the CDR3: TGTGCCAGCAGCCGAACACAGGGGGGGGTATACAATGAGCAGTTCTTC. It translates to CASSRTQGGVYNEQFF.

A remark on this clone: Other DNA sequences from this sample encode an identical CDR3 as well. The rearrangement links TRBV5-1 to TRBJ2-2, with 7 nucleotides matching TRBD1. Germline-derived CDR1 and CDR2 are SGHRS and YFSETQ. Trimming took 4 bases from V and 2 from J; bases not matched to a gene: 5. The CDR3 is 15 residues long. The CDR3: CASSRDSPNTGELFF. CDR3 sequence (DNA): TGCGCCAGCAGCCGGGACAGTCCCAACACCGGGGAGCTGTTTTTT.

The rearrangement uses TRBV5-1 and TRBJ2-1, with TRBD2 matching over 8 bases. Per the germline V gene, CDR1 is SGHRS and CDR2 is YFSETQ. The CDR3 has 14 amino acids. The V gene end was trimmed by 2 bases and the J gene end by 12 bases; junction bases not matched to a gene: 10. For the CDR3, the DNA is TGCGCCAGCAGCTTACCAGCGGGAGCGGGAGTGCAGTTCTTC. Translation gives CASSLPAGAGVQFF.

The chain is built from TRBV6-2 or TRBV6-3 and TRBJ1-5, with TRBD1 identical over 7 bases. Germline CDR1 and CDR2: MNHEY and SVGEGT. V lost 2 bases and J lost 7; bases outside the gene matches: 17. CDR3 length: 18 amino acids. CDR3 amino acids: CASSYGTGDSIAKQPQHF. CDR3 bases: TGTGCCAGCAGTTACGGGACCGGGGACAGCATCGCTAAGCAGCCCCAGCATTTT.

This clone was found once. The chain has TRBV19 and TRBJ1-1, with D uncertain. Trimming took 5 bases from V and 2 from J, leaving 9 bases between them. This CDR3 region has 13 residues. Germline loops: CDR1 LNHDA, CDR2 SQIVND (reference sequence). CDR3 residues: CASSGYRNTEAFF. CDR3 bases: TGTGCCAGTAGTGGTTACAGAAACACTGAAGCTTTCTTT.

The gene calls are TRBV6-5 and TRBJ2-2, with a tentative D call TRBD2 (5 bases). The germline gives CDR1 MNHEY, CDR2 SVGAGI. With 10 bases removed from V and 0 bases from J, the gap between germline ends came to 12 bases. The CDR3 has 14 residues. The DNA of the CDR3 is TGTGCCATTCGGAGGCTTACGAACACCGGGGAGCTGTTTTTT. It yields the protein CAIRRLTNTGELFF.

V and J are TRBV5-1 and TRBJ1-4, with 7 bases identical to TRBD1. Per the germline V gene, CDR1 is SGHRS and CDR2 is YFSETQ. The CDR3 consists of 15 residues. The V segment lost 2 bases and the J segment 5 bases; nucleotides outside the gene matches: 6. CDR3 sequence reads: CASSLNAGGNEKLFF. The CDR3 nucleotides read TGCGCCAGCAGCTTAAACGCAGGGGGGAATGAAAAACTGTTTTTT.

A few counts support this clone. This sample includes further DNA sequences coding for the same CDR3. The CDR3 bases are TGTGCCAGCTCACCACAGGGGGCGAACACTGAAGCTTTCTTT. Translation gives CASSPQGANTEAFF. The chain couples TRBV18 to TRBJ1-1; 7 nucleotides align to TRBD1. The CDR3 covers 14 residues. Trimming at V came to 1 base and at J to 1 base, leaving 0 bases not matched to a gene. Germline CDR1 reads KGHSH; CDR2 reads LQKENI.

This clone was observed a few times. This chain connects TRBV27 to TRBJ2-5, with 11 bases lining up with TRBD1. Germline CDR1 MNHEY, CDR2 SMNVEV (reference sequence). V dropped 7 bases and J dropped 4; count of bases not matched to a gene: 11. The CDR3 contains 16 residues. As DNA, the CDR3 is TGTGCCAGCAACGATGGACAGGGGGCAGGAGGAGAGACCCAGTACTTC. Protein sequence: CASNDGQGAGGETQYF.

This chain uses TRBV9 with TRBJ1-2, with D tentatively TRBD1 (6 bases). CDR3 length equals 18 residues. Trimming stripped 2 bases from V and 3 bases from J, with 23 bases between. Per the germline V gene, CDR1 is SGDLS and CDR2 is YYNGEE. As DNA, the CDR3 is TGTGCCAGCAGCGTCGGATTATCACAGGGTAAATGGGACTATGGCTACACCTTC. Protein product: CASSVGLSQGKWDYGYTF.